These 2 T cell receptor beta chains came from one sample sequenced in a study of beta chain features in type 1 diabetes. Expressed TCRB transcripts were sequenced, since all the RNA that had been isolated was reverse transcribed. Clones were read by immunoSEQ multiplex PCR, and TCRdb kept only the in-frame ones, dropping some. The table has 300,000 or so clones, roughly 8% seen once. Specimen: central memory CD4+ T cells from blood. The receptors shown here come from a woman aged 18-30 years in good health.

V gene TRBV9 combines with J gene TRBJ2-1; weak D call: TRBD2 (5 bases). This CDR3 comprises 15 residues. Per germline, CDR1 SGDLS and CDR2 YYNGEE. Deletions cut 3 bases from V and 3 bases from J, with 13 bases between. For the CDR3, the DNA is TGTGCCAGCAGCGAAATAGCGACGAACTACAATGAGCAGTTCTTC. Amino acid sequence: CASSEIATNYNEQFF.

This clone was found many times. The CDR3 spells CASGSAGTTDTQYF. The CDR3 bases are TGTGCCAGCGGAAGCGCGGGGACCACAGATACGCAGTATTTT. V gene TRBV6-5 combines with J gene TRBJ2-3, with a possible D match to TRBD2 (6 bases). Germline lookup yields CDR1 MNHEY and CDR2 SVGAGI. V shed 8 bases and J shed 2 bases, with 14 bases lying between them. The CDR3 has 14 amino acids.